This entry is about one TCR beta chain. The J segment lost 3 bases and the V segment lost 2 bases, leaving 7 bases of the junction unmatched. This CDR3 spans 16 amino acids. Germline lookup yields CDR1 KGHSH and CDR2 LQKENI. The protocol was immunoSEQ multiplex PCR, while the TCRdb copy is restricted to in-frame clones and leaves out a portion. In the table there are about 300,000 clones, about nine tenths of which are singletons. For recovered donors of Cohort 3, there were two negative PCRs, clearance, or symptom resolution. This record belongs to a study of blood T cell repertoires in COVID-19. Study summary: The origin of the acute and convalescent COVID-19 samples was the United States, Italy and Spain.

This chain connects TRBV18 to TRBJ2-5; TRBD2 agrees at 9 bases. This receptor was obtained from a man in his sixties who had recovered from COVID-19. The sample was PBMCs or T cells enriched from blood (not recorded which). The CDR3 here is CASSPWPSGEEETQYF. CDR3 coding DNA: TGTGCCAGCTCACCATGGCCTAGCGGGGAGGAAGAGACCCAGTACTTC.